Below, 14 T cell receptor gamma chains from the same sample are listed, as sequenced in a study of Vδ1+ human thymocytes. These TCRs are of unknown antigen specificity. Study-level findings and limits: In the thymus, TRG and TRD repertoires looked highly polyclonal with Gaussian CDR3 lengths.

The template was reverse-transcribed extracted RNA. The CDR3 regions were amplified by multiplex PCR from V-gene primers to a constant-region primer. TCRdb used CATT to re-call clones from the multiplex PCR reads. The sample contains approximately 40,000 gamma-chain clones, about 19% of which appear only once. Sequencing used Vdelta1+ gamma-delta thymocytes from the thymus. Subset described: FACS-sorted CD3+ TCRalphabeta- TCRVdelta1+ TCRVdelta2- thymocytes. Every receptor here comes from a girl under three years old who had congenital heart surgery.

By share, this clone counts as medium-sized. This specimen includes other DNA sequences encoding the same CDR3. The V and J genes are TRGV4 and TRGJ1 or TRGJ2. V trimming: 1 base; J trimming: 9 bases; junction bases outside the gene matches: 0. The CDR3 spans 10 residues. The germline CDR1 and CDR2 sequences are EGSTGY and YDSYTSSV. In nucleotides, the CDR3 is TGTGCCACCTGGGATGGTAAGAAACTCTTT. Protein product: CATWDGKKLF.

This clone was seen a handful of times. A single base separates this from a much larger clone, so it may be a read error. The chain has TRGV2 and TRGJ1 or TRGJ2. V was pared by 1 base and J by 5 bases, with 2 bases of the junction left unmatched. This CDR3 is 12 amino acids long. Germline assignment: CDR1 EGSNGY and CDR2 YDSYNSKV. CDR3 in DNA: TGTGCCACCTGGGACGGCAATTATAAGAAACTCTTT. Protein: CATWDGNYKKLF.

This chain joins TRGV2 and TRGJ1 or TRGJ2. The CDR3 has 12 residues. Germline V CDR1 and CDR2: EGSNGY, YDSYNSKV. V shed 0 bases and J 13 bases; nucleotides not matched to a gene: 9. The CDR3 DNA reads TGTGCCACCTGGGACGGGCGTCCGAGCAAACTCTTT. The encoded protein is CATWDGRPSKLF.

This clone was detected only a few times. The chain has TRGV2 and TRGJ1 or TRGJ2. Germline assignment: CDR1 EGSNGY and CDR2 YDSYNSKV. V was clipped by 0 bases and J by 6 bases; unmatched bases: 17. The CDR3 has 17 amino acids. In DNA, the CDR3 is TGTGCCACCTGGGACGGGCCTCGCCAGACAAACGGTTATAAGAAACTCTTT. This encodes CATWDGPRQTNGYKKLF.

V is TRGV3 and J is TRGJP2. The CDR3 covers 16 residues. The ends lost 1 base at V and 0 bases at J; junction bases unmatched: 5. Germline assignment: CDR1 VTNTFY and CDR2 YDVSTARD (reference sequence). CDR3 bases: TGTGCCACCTGGGACAGACAATATAGTAGTGATTGGATCAAGACGTTT. This translates into CATWDRQYSSDWIKTF.

The rearrangement uses TRGV2 and TRGJP1. This CDR3 has 15 amino acids. The V gene's germline CDR1 is EGSNGY and CDR2 YDSYNSKV. The trim removed 0 bases at V and 4 bases at J, leaving 5 bases unmatched. The chain's CDR3 is CATWDGPNTGWFKIF. CDR3 DNA: TGTGCCACCTGGGACGGGCCCAACACTGGTTGGTTCAAGATATTT.

This clone was counted a few times. The chain couples TRGV2 to TRGJ1 or TRGJ2. The germline V gene encodes CDR1 EGSNGY and CDR2 YDSYNSKV. This CDR3 contains 13 residues. V shed 4 bases and J 3 bases; nucleotides not matched to a gene: 6. The CDR3 DNA reads TGTGCCACCTGGGATGCTTTTTATTATAAGAAACTCTTT. It yields the protein CATWDAFYYKKLF.

V usage is TRGV2 and J usage is TRGJ1 or TRGJ2. The ends lost 5 bases at V and 3 bases at J; junction bases unmatched: 10. Germline values: CDR1 EGSNGY, CDR2 YDSYNSKV. CDR3 length: 14 amino acids. The CDR3 loop is CATWVVSGYYKKLF. The CDR3 DNA sequence: TGTGCCACCTGGGTCGTGTCGGGTTATTATAAGAAACTCTTT.

This clone was seen a few times. The chain carries TRGV4 and TRGJ1 or TRGJ2. CDR1 and CDR2 from the germline V gene are EGSTGY and YDSYTSSV. The CDR3 extends over 14 amino acids. The V segment lost 3 bases and the J segment 3 bases; nucleotides outside the gene matches: 8. CDR3 amino acids: CATWDLEPYYKKLF. The CDR3 DNA reads TGTGCCACCTGGGATCTCGAGCCTTATTATAAGAAACTCTTT.

V usage is TRGV4 and J usage is TRGJ1 or TRGJ2. V was pared by 3 bases and J by 10 bases, with 12 bases of the junction left unmatched. Per germline, CDR1 EGSTGY and CDR2 YDSYTSSV. The CDR3 is 13 residues long. The CDR3 loop is CATWDRNPRKKLF. The DNA for the CDR3 is TGTGCCACCTGGGATAGGAATCCGCGGAAGAAACTCTTT.

The genes are TRGV2 and TRGJ1 or TRGJ2. Germline V gives CDR1 EGSNGY, CDR2 YDSYNSKV. J gave up 3 bases and V 4 bases, and 9 bases lay outside the gene matches. The CDR3 spans 14 residues. In DNA form, the CDR3 reads TGTGCCACCTGGGATGGAGGGAGTTATTATAAGAAACTCTTT. It encodes CATWDGGSYYKKLF.

This sequence joins TRGV4 and TRGJ1 or TRGJ2. Germline CDR1 and CDR2: EGSTGY and YDSYTSSV. V shed 9 bases, J shed 4 bases, and the junction held 6 bases outside the gene matches. This CDR3 contains 11 residues. The CDR3 bases are TGTGCCACCGATGAGTATTATAAGAAACTCTTT. This sequence encodes CATDEYYKKLF.

As for this clone: This same CDR3 is encoded by further DNA sequences in the sample. The chain joins TRGV2 to TRGJP2. The CDR3 totals 16 residues. Germline CDR1 reads EGSNGY; CDR2 reads YDSYNSKV. The V segment lost 0 bases and the J segment 1 base; nucleotides outside the gene matches: 5. In DNA, the CDR3 is TGTGCCACCTGGGACGGGCTCCTTAGTAGTGATTGGATCAAGACGTTT. It codes for CATWDGLLSSDWIKTF.

V and J are TRGV4 and TRGJ1 or TRGJ2. The CDR3 runs to 15 residues. The junction had 11 bases not matched to a gene; V was cut back by 0 bases and J by 6 bases. The germline gives CDR1 EGSTGY, CDR2 YDSYTSSV. Here the CDR3 reads CATWDGSHWGYKKLF. The CDR3 DNA sequence: TGTGCCACCTGGGATGGGTCTCACTGGGGTTATAAGAAACTCTTT.